The clone carrying this TCR beta chain was seen a single time. Its antigen is still unknown. In nominal health when sampled, donors likely had unrecorded immune exposures nonetheless. The data were taken from a study of cytomegalovirus exposure and HLA in healthy donors. This CDR3 comprises 13 residues. V was trimmed by 8 bases and J by 0 bases, leaving 13 bases between them. Germline CDR1 is SQVTM and CDR2 is ANQGSEA. General study findings and limits: Researchers reportedly found TCR beta sequences accurately predicted most subjects' HLA-A and HLA-B alleles. An analysis done earlier found most TCR beta V segments productive about 87% or about 30% of the time. Of the V segments, some could not be distinguished, including TRBV6-2 and TRBV6-3, and were excluded.

Researchers ran the PCR with 60 Vbeta and 13 Jbeta primers. TCRdb keeps only in-frame clones here, not all; method: immunoSEQ multiplex PCR. The data contain tens of thousands of clones, approximately 70% of them seen just once; the ten biggest clones take up about 15%. The clonotype was recovered from a woman aged 45-65 years in good health and CMV-seropositive. The chain recombines TRBV29-1 with TRBJ1-2; D gene ambiguous. Sequencing input: PBMCs. The CDR3 here is CSTTERANYGYTF. CDR3 coding DNA: TGCAGCACAACCGAGAGGGCTAACTATGGCTACACCTTC.